Sequencing of this TCR beta chain was carried out in a study of early T cells in non-severe SARS-CoV-2 infection (dated by TCRdb to the early 2020s). Looking at the study overall: Because TCR sequencing relied on bulk RNA taken from unsorted whole blood, pairing of alpha and beta chains was not possible. Findings and caveats that apply to the study as a whole: Matching against VDJdb was skewed toward anti-spike CD8 responses, likely underestimated virus-specific expansions, and missed private and CD4 specificities.

The library relied on 5' RACE. TCRdb lists the instrument as NextSeq 500. Unique molecular identifiers were attached to individual cDNA molecules in the TCR library protocol so that sequencing error and PCR bias could be corrected. Both TCR alpha and beta chains were sequenced, and tight co-correlation was observed between alpha and beta sequence abundances in each sample. Under the source paper's analysis protocol: Decombinator V4 was used to annotate the V gene, J gene and CDR3 of the TCR sequences. TCRs were defined as expanded if a significant change between any two time points was detected under a Poisson model with p below 0.0001. TCR abundances were normalised to the total number of TCRs sequenced per sample and were expressed as counts per million. MAIT TCRs were defined by TRAV1-2 paired with TRAJ12, TRAJ20 or TRAJ33, and iNKT TCRs by TRAV10 paired with TRAJ18. VDJdb, accessed 1 November 2021, was searched for CMV, EBV and SARS-CoV-2 annotated TCRs, with TCRs annotated for multiple antigens excluded. Using fastp at Q25 and MiXCR, TCRdb reprocessed the public reads and kept productive beta chains. Duplicate CDR3 protein sequences are folded into a single record with the most common DNA and genes. These V and J calls rely on TCRdb rather than the paper's analysis. The sample records 70,000 or so distinct CDR3 sequences, roughly 13% of which are singletons. Of the sample, 11% to 15% is held by the ten largest clones.

A case-control design nested within a healthcare worker cohort in London, UK, was used, with weekly nasopharyngeal swab PCR tests and blood sampling performed. Healthcare workers were enrolled in the week of the UK lockdown, from 23 to 31 March 2020, and were followed every week for up to roughly 15 weeks. This clonotype has ten or more counts. It lacks a known antigen. Nothing much larger sits one base from this clone, and base qualities are not available. CDR1 KGHSH and CDR2 LQKENI were looked up in the germline V gene. The CDR3 sequence holds 13 residues, the cysteine and phenylalanine included. The only DNA kept is the CDR3, 39 bases in frame from the first base. At the junction V is shortened by 6 bases and J by 6 bases, with 9 bases in between.

The sample taken for sequencing was whole blood. The sequence links TRBV18 to TRBJ1-6, with the identity of the D gene unclear. The receptor was derived from an adult who was a healthcare worker with PCR-confirmed SARS-CoV-2 infection or an uninfected control (not recorded which). The CDR3 is CASSEARNSPLHF. The DNA is TGTGCCAGCTCCGAAGCGCGTAATTCACCCCTCCACTTT.